Listed here are 21 T cell receptor beta chains from one sample, sequenced in a study of blood T cell repertoires in COVID-19 (dated by TCRdb to 2019 to 2021). Library preparation was by the immunoSEQ multiplex PCR assay. TCRdb took over this immuneACCESS table, retaining in-frame rearrangements with V and J assigned. Such tables are incomplete; in checked studies, under half of the missing clones stem from an unresolved V gene, and the remainder is unexplained. The sample table records about 200,000 clones; 88% of these occur just once. Together, the top ten hold 5.5% to 7% of the sample. The specimen was peripheral blood. All receptors come from a man aged 40-49 years with active or convalescent COVID-19.

The V gene is TRBV6-1, the J gene TRBJ2-1, with TRBD1 matching over 9 bases. Trimming took 3 bases from V and 7 from J; bases not matched to a gene: 7. Germline V lookup: CDR1 MNHNS, CDR2 SASEGT. This CDR3 spans 15 amino acids. Here the CDR3 DNA reads TGTGCCAGCAGTGAGTCGGACAGGGGTCGAAATGAGCAGTTCTTC. This encodes CASSESDRGRNEQFF.

This clone has only a few counts. The chain has TRBV11-2 and TRBJ2-7, with 10 positions matching TRBD1. Unmatched junction bases numbered 1, after V lost 0 bases and J lost 2 bases. Germline-derived CDR1 and CDR2 are SGHAT and FQNNGV. This CDR3 is built from 15 residues. The CDR3 protein is CASSLDGTGAYEQYF. The CDR3 DNA reads as TGTGCCAGCAGCTTAGACGGGACAGGGGCCTACGAGCAGTACTTC. The whole variable domain, filled in from reference TRBV11-2 and TRBJ2-7, reads EAGVAQSPRYKIIEKRQSVAFWCNPISGHATLYWYQQILGQGPKLLIQFQNNGVVDDSQLPKDRFSAERLKGVDSTLKIQPAKLEDSAVYLCASSLDGTGAYEQYFGPGTRLTVT.

In its sample, this clone was seen once. V gene TRBV29-1 combines with J gene TRBJ2-7; D perhaps matches TRBD1 (6 bases). The CDR3 contains 15 residues. Germline V CDR1 and CDR2: SQVTM, ANQGSEA. V lost 2 bases, J lost 7 bases, and 21 bases lay in between. In DNA form, the CDR3 reads TGCAGCGTTGAAAGAGCAGGGGCGCCTTCGGGGGAGCAGTACTTC. Its translation is CSVERAGAPSGEQYF.

Notes on this clone: The sample has other DNA sequences that encode this CDR3 too. The rearrangement joins TRBV19 to TRBJ2-1; TRBD1 matches at 10 bases. CDR1 is LNHDA, CDR2 SQIVND, per germline (reference sequence). V lost 9 bases, J lost 4 bases, and 3 bases stayed unmatched. This CDR3 is built from 13 residues. CDR3 sequence: CASRDRGYNEQFF. Written as DNA, the CDR3 is TGTGCCAGCCGGGACAGGGGATACAATGAGCAGTTCTTC.

The chain joins TRBV14 to TRBJ1-1; a weak D match, TRBD1 (5 bases). The CDR3 has 12 residues. Germline CDR1 is SGHDN and CDR2 is FVKESK. V was shortened by 4 bases and J by 5 bases, with 8 bases between the two germline ends. Here the CDR3 DNA reads TGTGCCAGCAGCCCAAGACAGACTGAAGCTTTCTTT. Its translation: CASSPRQTEAFF.

The rearrangement uses TRBV6-6 and TRBJ2-6; no clear D. Looked up from germline, CDR1 is MNHNY and CDR2 is SVGAGI (reference sequence). The V and J ends lost 5 bases and 1 base respectively, with 18 bases between them. The CDR3 has 18 residues. CDR3 loop: CASSRKENVLSGANVLTF. CDR3 nucleotides: TGTGCCAGCAGTCGAAAGGAGAATGTATTGTCTGGGGCCAACGTCCTGACTTTC.

V is TRBV25-1 and J is TRBJ2-3, with D perhaps TRBD2 (5 bases). Looked up from germline, CDR1 is MGHDK and CDR2 is SYGVNS. CDR3 length equals 18 residues. V was pared by 0 bases and J by 1 base, with 17 bases between. CDR3 nucleotides: TGTGCCAGCAGTGAATATAAGAGACTATCGGAGGGCACAGATACGCAGTATTTT. Its protein product is CASSEYKRLSEGTDTQYF.

The chain employs TRBV7-2 and TRBJ1-3; 8 nucleotides line up with TRBD1. V shed 2 bases and J 0 bases; nucleotides not matched to a gene: 3. Germline assignment: CDR1 SGHTA and CDR2 FQGNSA. There are 16 residues in the CDR3. CDR3 DNA: TGTGCCAGCAGCTTATGGGACAGGAGCTCTGGAAACACCATATATTTT. As protein: CASSLWDRSSGNTIYF. The full variable domain, its missing parts supplied by reference TRBV7-2 and TRBJ1-3, is GAGVSQSPSNKVTEKGKDVELRCDPISGHTALYWYRQSLGQGLEFLIYFQGNSAPDKSGLPSDRFSAERTGGSVSTLTIQRTQQEDSAVYLCASSLWDRSSGNTIYFGEGSWLTVV.

The chain carries TRBV5-8 and TRBJ2-5; D possibly corresponds to TRBD2 (6 bases). Deletions cut 5 bases from V and 5 bases from J, with 22 bases between. The germline V gene has CDR1 SGHTS and CDR2 YDEGEE. This CDR3 has 16 amino acids. In DNA form, the CDR3 reads TGTGCCAGCAGAACGGGGGAAAACCAGAGAGGGGAGACCCAGTACTTC. Translation: CASRTGENQRGETQYF.

The chain recombines TRBV10-3 with TRBJ1-1; D is undetermined. V lost 6 bases and J lost 1, with 9 bases in between. This CDR3 is 13 amino acids long. Germline V CDR1 and CDR2: ENHRY, SYGVKD. CDR3 protein: CAIRGSENTEAFF. CDR3 DNA sequence: TGTGCCATCAGGGGCTCAGAGAACACTGAAGCTTTCTTT.

This clone was recorded a few times. This sequence joins TRBV24-1 and TRBJ1-2, with 7 positions matching TRBD1. Germline V gives CDR1 KGHDR, CDR2 SFDVKD. V shed 3 bases, J shed 1 base, and the junction held 1 base outside the gene matches. CDR3 length: 14 residues. CDR3 nucleotide sequence: TGTGCCACCAGTGATCGACAGGGTAACTATGGCTACACCTTC. Translation: CATSDRQGNYGYTF.

The chain joins TRBV7-8 to TRBJ1-2; 12 bases agree with TRBD1. V dropped 7 bases and J dropped 8; count of bases not matched to a gene: 14. The CDR3 covers 16 residues. CDR1 is SGHVS and CDR2 is FQNEAQ in the germline V gene. In nucleotides, the CDR3 is TGTGCCAGCACCTATGCTTCGGGACAGGGGGCTGGAGGCTACACCTTC. Translation: CASTYASGQGAGGYTF.

Here the CDR3 reads CASGEDQPQHF. CDR3 nucleotides: TGTGCCAGTGGGGAGGATCAGCCCCAGCATTTT. This chain uses TRBV19 with TRBJ1-5; D is undetermined. Germline CDR1 and CDR2: LNHDA and SQIVND (reference sequence). The CDR3 has 11 residues. Deletions cut 8 bases from V and 5 bases from J, with 7 bases between.

V usage is TRBV9 and J usage is TRBJ1-1; 8 nucleotides align to TRBD1. This CDR3 is 15 amino acids long. Trimming removed 5 bases from V and 1 base from J; junction bases left unmatched: 7. Per germline, CDR1 SGDLS and CDR2 YYNGEE. The CDR3 is CASRAGQGTNTEAFF. The CDR3 DNA is TGTGCCAGCAGGGCCGGACAGGGTACGAACACTGAAGCTTTCTTT.

V and J are TRBV19 and TRBJ2-6; D remains ambiguous. The ends were cut back, 3 bases at V and 1 base at J, with 7 bases in the middle. This CDR3 has 15 amino acids. Germline V lookup: CDR1 LNHDA, CDR2 SQIVND (reference sequence). The CDR3 bases are TGTGCCAGTAGTATCACCAGTTCTGGGGCCAACGTCCTGACTTTC. This translates into CASSITSSGANVLTF.

The chain uses TRBV12-3 or TRBV12-4 and TRBJ2-1; 7 bases fit TRBD1. The CDR3 runs to 12 residues. V trimming: 4 bases; J trimming: 13 bases; junction bases outside the gene matches: 7. The CDR3 reads CASSSGTASQFF. As DNA, the CDR3 is TGTGCCAGCAGTTCCGGGACAGCATCTCAGTTCTTC.

The CDR3 DNA sequence: TGCGCCAGCAGCCCGTCCCCTGCAGATACGCAGTATTTT. Protein sequence: CASSPSPADTQYF. V is TRBV5-1 and J is TRBJ2-3; D remains unclear. Looked up from germline, CDR1 is SGHRS and CDR2 is YFSETQ. The CDR3 has 13 amino acids. The V and J ends lost 4 bases and 4 bases respectively, with 10 bases between them.

This sequence joins TRBV15 and TRBJ2-1; perhaps TRBD2 as D (5 bases). Trimming took off 0 bases at V and 0 bases at J, with 9 bases between the two ends. Germline V gene sequence: CDR1 LNHNV, CDR2 YYDKDF (reference sequence). The CDR3 totals 16 residues. CDR3 DNA sequence: TGTGCCACCAGCAGAGATCTGGGGAGCTCCTACAATGAGCAGTTCTTC. Its translation: CATSRDLGSSYNEQFF.

This clone appeared a few times. The chain links TRBV7-9 to TRBJ2-1; 8 bases line up with TRBD1. The V gene end was trimmed by 5 bases and the J gene end by 1 base; junction bases not matched to a gene: 7. The CDR3 totals 16 residues. The V gene's germline CDR1 is SEHNR and CDR2 FQNEAQ (reference sequence). The CDR3 sequence: CASSHRQGWSYNEQFF. CDR3 nucleotide sequence: TGTGCCAGCAGCCACCGACAGGGGTGGTCCTACAATGAGCAGTTCTTC. Full variable domain (rest looked up from reference TRBV7-9 and TRBJ2-1): DTGVSQNPRHKITKRGQNVTFRCDPISEHNRLYWYRQTLGQGPEFLTYFQNEAQLEKSRLLSDRFSAERPKGSFSTLEIQRTEQGDSAMYLCASSHRQGWSYNEQFFGPGTRLTVL.

The chain uses TRBV5-4 and TRBJ2-7, with TRBD1 as a possible D gene (6 bases). Germline V CDR1 and CDR2: SGHNT, YYREEE (reference sequence). The CDR3 is made up of 15 amino acids. Trimming stripped 4 bases from V and 5 bases from J, with 19 bases between. CDR3 in DNA: TGTGCCAGCAGCAAGGGATGGACAGCTAACGACGAGCAGTACTTC. It translates to CASSKGWTANDEQYF.

The chain joins TRBV7-9 to TRBJ2-5; D not resolved. The CDR3 consists of 12 residues. CDR1 is SEHNR, CDR2 FQNEAQ, per germline (reference sequence). V gave up 2 bases and J gave up 4 bases, with 5 bases separating them. CDR3 residues: CASSLLGETQYF. The CDR3 DNA reads as TGTGCCAGCAGCTTACTAGGAGAGACCCAGTACTTC.